The source of this T cell receptor beta chain is a study of T cells after posttransplantation cyclophosphamide. The protocol was immunoSEQ multiplex PCR, while the TCRdb copy is restricted to in-frame clones and leaves out a portion. The sample yields 5,700 or so clones, without any singletons. Treatment was busulfan-fludarabine conditioning, a marrow graft, and cyclophosphamide on days +3 and +4. This CDR3 region has 15 residues. Trimming took 10 bases from V and 0 from J, leaving 17 bases between them. The TCR originated in a male patient aged 60 to 75 who received an allogeneic stem cell transplant from a related donor, was CMV-positive, and had no GVHD. Certain T cells may be donor cells from the graft. This chain joins TRBV5-3 and TRBJ1-5, with a tentative D call TRBD1 (5 bases). TRBV5-3 is marked as an open reading frame, function uncertain. The sample was PBMCs, taken after allogeneic stem cell transplant with posttransplant cyclophosphamide. The CDR3 sequence: CAPHPRVLSNQPQHF. The CDR3 bases are TGTGCCCCCCACCCCAGGGTTCTTAGCAATCAGCCCCAGCATTTT.